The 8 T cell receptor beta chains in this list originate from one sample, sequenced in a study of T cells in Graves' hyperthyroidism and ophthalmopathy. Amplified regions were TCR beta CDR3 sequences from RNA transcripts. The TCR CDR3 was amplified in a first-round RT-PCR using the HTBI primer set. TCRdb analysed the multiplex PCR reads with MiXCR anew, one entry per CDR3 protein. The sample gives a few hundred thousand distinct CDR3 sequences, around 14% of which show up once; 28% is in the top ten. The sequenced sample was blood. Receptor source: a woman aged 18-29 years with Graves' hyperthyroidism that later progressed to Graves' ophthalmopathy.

The CDR3 DNA reads as TGTGCCAGCAGTCCCAGGGGGGGCGGTCATACGCAGTATTTT. Translating gives CASSPRGGGHTQYF. The chain combines TRBV27 with TRBJ2-3; D may be TRBD1 or TRBD2 (7 bases each). Germline lookup yields CDR1 MNHEY and CDR2 SMNVEV (reference sequence). The CDR3 spans 14 residues. Trimming pared 5 bases from V and 7 bases from J, leaving 16 bases between.

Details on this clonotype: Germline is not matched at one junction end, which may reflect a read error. CDR3 bases: TGTGCCAGCACCGCACTGACTAGCACGAGCTCCTACAATGAGCAGTCCTTC. Protein product: CASTALTSTSSYNEQSF. The chain couples TRBV7-9 to TRBJ2-1; 7 positions agree with TRBD2. Germline V CDR1 and CDR2: SEHNR, FQNEAQ (reference sequence). This CDR3 region has 17 residues.

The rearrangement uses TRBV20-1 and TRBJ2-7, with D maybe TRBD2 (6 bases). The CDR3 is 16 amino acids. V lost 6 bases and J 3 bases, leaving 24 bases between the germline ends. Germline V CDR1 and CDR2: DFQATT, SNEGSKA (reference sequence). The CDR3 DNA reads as TGCAGTGCCCAAGGATCTTCGGGGACTTCACGCTACGAGCAGTACTTC. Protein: CSAQGSSGTSRYEQYF.

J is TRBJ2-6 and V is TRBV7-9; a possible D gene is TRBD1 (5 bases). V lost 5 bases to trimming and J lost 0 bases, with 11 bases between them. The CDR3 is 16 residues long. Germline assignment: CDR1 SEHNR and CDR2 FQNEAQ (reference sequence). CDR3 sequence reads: CASSRKGISGANVLTF. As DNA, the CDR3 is TGTGCCAGCAGCCGCAAGGGGATCTCTGGGGCCAACGTCCTGACTTTC.

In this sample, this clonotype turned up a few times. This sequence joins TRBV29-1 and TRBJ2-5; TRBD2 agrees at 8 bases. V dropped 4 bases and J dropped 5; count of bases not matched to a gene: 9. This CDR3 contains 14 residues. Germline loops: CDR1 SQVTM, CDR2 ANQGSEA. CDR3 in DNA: TGCAGCGTTGCGGGGACTAGGGTGATCGAGACCCAGTACTTC. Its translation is CSVAGTRVIETQYF. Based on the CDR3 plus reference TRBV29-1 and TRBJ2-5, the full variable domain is SAVISQKPSRDICQRGTSLTIQCQVDSQVTMMFWYRQQPGQSLTLIATANQGSEATYESGFVIDKFPISRPNLTFSTLTVSNMSPEDSSIYLCSVAGTRVIETQYFGPGTRLLVL.

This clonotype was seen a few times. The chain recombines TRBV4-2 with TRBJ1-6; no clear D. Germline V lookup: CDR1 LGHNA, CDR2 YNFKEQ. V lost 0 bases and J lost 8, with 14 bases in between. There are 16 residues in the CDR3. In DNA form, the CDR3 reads TGTGCCAGCAGCCAAGACCCCAGACAAAGGGATTCACCCCTCCACTTT. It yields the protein CASSQDPRQRDSPLHF.

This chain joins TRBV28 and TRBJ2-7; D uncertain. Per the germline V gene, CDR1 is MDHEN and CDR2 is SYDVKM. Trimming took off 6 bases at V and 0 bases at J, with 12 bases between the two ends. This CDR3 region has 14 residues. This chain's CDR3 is CASSPAVSSYEQYF. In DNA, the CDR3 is TGTGCCAGCAGCCCTGCCGTGTCCTCCTACGAGCAGTACTTC.

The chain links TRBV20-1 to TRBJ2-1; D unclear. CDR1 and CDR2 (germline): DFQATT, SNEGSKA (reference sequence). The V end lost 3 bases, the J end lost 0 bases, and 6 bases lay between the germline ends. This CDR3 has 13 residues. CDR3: CSASPSSYNEQFF. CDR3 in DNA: TGCAGTGCTAGTCCGAGCTCCTACAATGAGCAGTTCTTC.